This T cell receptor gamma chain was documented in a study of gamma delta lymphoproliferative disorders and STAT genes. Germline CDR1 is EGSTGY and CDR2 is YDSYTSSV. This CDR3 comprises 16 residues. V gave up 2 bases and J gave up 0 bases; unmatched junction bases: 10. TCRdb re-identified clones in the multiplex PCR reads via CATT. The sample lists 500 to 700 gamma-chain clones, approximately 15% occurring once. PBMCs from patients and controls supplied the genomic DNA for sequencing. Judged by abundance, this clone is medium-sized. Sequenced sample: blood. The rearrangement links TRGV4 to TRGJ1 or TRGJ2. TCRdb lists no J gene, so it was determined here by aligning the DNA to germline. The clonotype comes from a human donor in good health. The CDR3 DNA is TGTGCCACCTGGGATGCGCGGGCTTCGAATTATTATAAGAAACTCTTT. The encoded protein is CATWDARASNYYKKLF.